This T cell receptor (beta chain) was observed in a study of cytomegalovirus exposure and HLA in healthy donors. Findings and caveats of the study: Diagnosis of cytomegalovirus status made by the classifier reportedly showed high specificity and sensitivity. According to the study, 180 or so TCR beta chains were cytomegalovirus-associated. Subsequent analysis found a tendency for first-cohort TCR clusters to co-occur within the 120 or so validation repertoires.

From the roughly 120-subject validation cohort, which was separate from the roughly 620-subject first cohort, the donors were drawn. Remarks on this clone: Its antigen is unknown.

The germline V and J ends were trimmed by 2 bases and 8 bases, with 12 bases remaining between them. CDR1 and CDR2 (germline): SEHNR, FQNEAQ (reference sequence). This CDR3 comprises 13 residues. TCRdb's table, derived via immunoSEQ multiplex PCR, lists solely in-frame clones and lacks some. The data contain some 270,000 clones, around 86% of them singletons. The rearrangement links TRBV7-9 to TRBJ1-1; perhaps TRBD1 as D (5 bases). Sequencing input: PBMCs. The receptor comes from a woman aged 18-29 years in good health and CMV-seronegative. CDR3 loop: CASSLQGLREAFF. The CDR3 DNA follows: TGTGCCAGCAGCTTACAGGGTCTCCGGGAAGCTTTCTTT. Full variable domain (missing parts from reference TRBV7-9 and TRBJ1-1): DTGVSQNPRHKITKRGQNVTFRCDPISEHNRLYWYRQTLGQGPEFLTYFQNEAQLEKSRLLSDRFSAERPKGSFSTLEIQRTEQGDSAMYLCASSLQGLREAFFGQGTRLTVV.